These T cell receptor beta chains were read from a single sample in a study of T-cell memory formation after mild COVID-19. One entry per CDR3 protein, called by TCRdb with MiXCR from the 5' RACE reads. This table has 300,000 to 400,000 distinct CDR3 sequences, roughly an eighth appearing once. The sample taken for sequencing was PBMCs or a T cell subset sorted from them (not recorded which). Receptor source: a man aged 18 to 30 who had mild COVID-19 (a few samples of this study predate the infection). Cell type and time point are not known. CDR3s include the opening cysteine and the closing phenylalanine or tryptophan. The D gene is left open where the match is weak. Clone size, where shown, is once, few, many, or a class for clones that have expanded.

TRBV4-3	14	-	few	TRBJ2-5	TGCGCCAGCAGCCCAGAATTAGGGTTCGCGACCCAGTACTTC	CASSPELGFATQYF
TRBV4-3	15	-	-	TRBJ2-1	TGCGCCAGCAGCGCGGGCTCGAGCTCCTACAATGAGCAGTTCTTC	CASSAGSSSYNEQFF
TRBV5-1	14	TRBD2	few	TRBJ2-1	TGCGCCAGCAGCTTGGCGCTAGCGGGGGGTGAGCAGTTCTTC	CASSLALAGGEQFF
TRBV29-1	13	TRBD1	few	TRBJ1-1	TGCAGCGTTGTTCTCGACAGGGGGGCTGAAGCTTTCTTT	CSVVLDRGAEAFF
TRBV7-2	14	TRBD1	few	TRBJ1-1	TGTGCCAGCAGCTTTGGGACAGGGAGGACTGAAGCTTTCTTT	CASSFGTGRTEAFF
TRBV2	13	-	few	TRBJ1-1	TGTGCCAGCAGTGATGGGGGGTACACTGAAGCTTTCTTT	CASSDGGYTEAFF
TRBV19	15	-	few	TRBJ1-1	TGTGCCAGTATTTTACATAAGCCGGGAAACACTGAAGCTTTCTTT	CASILHKPGNTEAFF
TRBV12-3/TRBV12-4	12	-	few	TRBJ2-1	TGTGCCAGCAGTTTATATAATCGTGGGCAGTTCTTC	CASSLYNRGQFF
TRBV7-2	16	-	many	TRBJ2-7	TGTGCCAGCAGCCCGTGGGGTGCGGGGACGGCCTACGAGCAGTACTTC	CASSPWGAGTAYEQYF
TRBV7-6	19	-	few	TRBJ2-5	TGTGCCAGCAGCCCGACCACGAATCCAGGGCCAGGGCAAAGGGAGACCCAGTACTTC	CASSPTTNPGPGQRETQYF
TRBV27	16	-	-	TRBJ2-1	TGTGCCAGCAGTTTATGGGCGAGGGAGTTCGGGAATGAGCAGTTCTTC	CASSLWAREFGNEQFF
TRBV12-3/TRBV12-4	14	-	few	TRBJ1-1	TGTGCCAGCAGTTTTGGCGCAGGGGTAGGTGAAGCTTTCTTT	CASSFGAGVGEAFF
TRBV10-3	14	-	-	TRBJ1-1	TGTGCCATCAGTGATCGGGCAGCTAACACTGAAGCTTTCTTT	CAISDRAANTEAFF
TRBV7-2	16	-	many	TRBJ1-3	TGTGCCAGCAGCCCCCGACAGGTTCGCTCTGGAAACACCATATATTTT	CASSPRQVRSGNTIYF
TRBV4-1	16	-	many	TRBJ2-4	TGCGCCAGCAGCCAGTCGGGCAATCTAGCCAAAAACATTCAGTACTTC	CASSQSGNLAKNIQYF
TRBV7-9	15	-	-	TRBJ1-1	TGTGCCAGCAGCCACGGACGACCGGGGGCCACTGAAGCTTTCTTT	CASSHGRPGATEAFF
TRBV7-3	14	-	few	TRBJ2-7	TGTGCCAGCAGCCTAGCAGCGGGTACCTACGAGCAGTACTTC	CASSLAAGTYEQYF
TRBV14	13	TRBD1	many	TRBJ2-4	TGTGCCAGCAGCCAAGGACAGGGCACCCTCGGATACTTC	CASSQGQGTLGYF
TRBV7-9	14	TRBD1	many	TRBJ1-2	TGCGCCAGCAGCTTGGGACAGGGGAACTATGGCTACACCTTC	CASSLGQGNYGYTF
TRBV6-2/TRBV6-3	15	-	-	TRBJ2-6	TGTGCCAGCAAGGGGCCCGGATCTGGGGCCAACGTCCTGACTTTC	CASKGPGSGANVLTF
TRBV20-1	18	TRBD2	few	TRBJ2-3	TGCAGTGCTCCCCCGGGACTAGCGGGGGGCCACAGCACAGATACGCAGTATTTT	CSAPPGLAGGHSTDTQYF
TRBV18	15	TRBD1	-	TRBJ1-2	TGTGCCAGCTCACCAGGGGACAGGTTAACACATGGCTACACCTTC	CASSPGDRLTHGYTF
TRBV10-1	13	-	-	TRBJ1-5	TGCGCCAGCAGTCGGCGGAGCAATCAGCCCCAGCATTTT	CASSRRSNQPQHF
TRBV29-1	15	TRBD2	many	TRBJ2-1	TGCAGCGTTGACACCCTAGCGGCTCGGGCCAATGAGCAGTTCTTC	CSVDTLAARANEQFF
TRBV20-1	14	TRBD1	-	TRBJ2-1	TGCAGTGCACCGGACAGGTACTCCTACAATGAGCAGTTCTTC	CSAPDRYSYNEQFF
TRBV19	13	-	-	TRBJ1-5	TGTGCCAGTAGTACTCCATTTCCTCAGCCCCAGCATTTT	CASSTPFPQPQHF
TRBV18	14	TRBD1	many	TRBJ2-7	TGTGCCAGCTCACTCAGACAGGGGCCCTACGAGCAGTACTTC	CASSLRQGPYEQYF
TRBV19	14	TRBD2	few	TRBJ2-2	TGTGCCAGCGCACTAGCGGAGAACACCGGGGAGCTGTTTTTT	CASALAENTGELFF
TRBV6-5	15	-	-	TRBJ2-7	TGTGCCAGCAGTTACAGCGGACAAACCGAGTACGAGCAGTACTTC	CASSYSGQTEYEQYF
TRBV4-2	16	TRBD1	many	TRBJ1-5	TGTGCCAGCAGCCAAGGACAGGGTGAGGGCAATCAGCCCCAGCATTTT	CASSQGQGEGNQPQHF
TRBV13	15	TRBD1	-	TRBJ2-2	TGTGCCAGCAGCACCGGGACAGGGGGCACCGGGGAGATGTTTTTT	CASSTGTGGTGEMFF
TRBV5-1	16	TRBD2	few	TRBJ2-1	TGCGCCAGCAGCCCGACTAGCGGGGGGGCCTACAATGAGCAGTTCTTC	CASSPTSGGAYNEQFF
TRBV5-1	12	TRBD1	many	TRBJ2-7	TGCGCCAGCAGCTCAGGGGGCCGCGAGCAGTACTTC	CASSSGGREQYF
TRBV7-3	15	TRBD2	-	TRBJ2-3	TGTGCCAGCAGCACACGGCCTAGCGGATGGGATACGCAGTATTTT	CASSTRPSGWDTQYF
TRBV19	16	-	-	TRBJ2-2	TGTGCCAGTAGTATCGGCGGGCCCACGAACACCGGGGAGCTGTTTTTT	CASSIGGPTNTGELFF
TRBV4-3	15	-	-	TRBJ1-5	TGCGCCAGCAGCCAAGAGTTGATTGATAGTCAGCCCCAGCATTTT	CASSQELIDSQPQHF
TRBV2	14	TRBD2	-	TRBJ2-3	TGTGCCAGCACCCCCGGGGGGAAACGGGATACGCAGTATTTT	CASTPGGKRDTQYF
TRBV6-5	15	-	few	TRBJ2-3	TGTGCCAGCAGTTACTCACCCCGGGGCACAGATACGCAGTATTTT	CASSYSPRGTDTQYF
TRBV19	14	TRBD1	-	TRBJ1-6	TGTGCCAGCAAGTGGGGAGACAGGGATTCACCCCTCCACTTT	CASKWGDRDSPLHF
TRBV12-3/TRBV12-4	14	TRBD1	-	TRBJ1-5	TGTGCCAGCAGGCGGGGACAGCTCAATCAGCCCCAGCATTTT	CASRRGQLNQPQHF
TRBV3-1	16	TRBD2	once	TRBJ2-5	TGTGCCAGCAGCCATTGGGCTAGCGGGGGTCAAGAGACCCAGTACTTC	CASSHWASGGQETQYF
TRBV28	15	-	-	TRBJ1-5	TGTGCCAGCAGTTCTCGACAGAGACGGGGGCATCCCCAGCATTTT	CASSSRQRRGHPQHF
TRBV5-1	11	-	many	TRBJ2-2	TGCGCCAGCAGCTCGGGCGGGGAGCTGTTTTTT	CASSSGGELFF
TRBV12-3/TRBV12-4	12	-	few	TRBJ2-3	TGTGCCAGCAGTCGCGTGGGGCGTATGCAGTATTTT	CASSRVGRMQYF
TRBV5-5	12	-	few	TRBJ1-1	TGTGCCAGCAGAGCCTTGAACACTGAAGCTTTCTTT	CASRALNTEAFF
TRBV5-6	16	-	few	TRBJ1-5	TGTGCCAGCAGCTTGTTAGGGGGTTGGGGCAATCAGCCCCAGCATTTT	CASSLLGGWGNQPQHF
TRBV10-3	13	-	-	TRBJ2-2	TGTGCCATCAAGCCGACAAACACCGGGGAGCTGTTTTTT	CAIKPTNTGELFF
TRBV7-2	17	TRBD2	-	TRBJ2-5	TGTGCCAGCAGCTTAGGAATAACGGGGGGTTTCGTAGAGACCCAGTACTTC	CASSLGITGGFVETQYF